The source of this T cell receptor (beta chain) is a study of spatial heterogeneity in lung cancer. Study-wide results and caveats: It was found that expanded intratumoral alpha and beta TCR counts tracked tumor mutation counts. Approximate estimated coverage of tumor T cells amounted to about 7.7% for alpha and less than 15% for beta chains. Nonsynonymous mutations, ubiquitous and regional, were tracked respectively by counts of ubiquitous and regional expanded TCRs.

TCRdb re-analysed the 5' RACE reads in MiXCR, keeping a single row per CDR3 protein. Altogether several thousand distinct CDR3 sequences are present, 27% being singletons, with the ten largest covering approximately 10%. This clonotype is medium-sized by share. Its antigen is unknown. The length of the CDR3 is 14 residues. Germline CDR1 and CDR2: SGHVS and FQNEAQ. V was shortened by 5 bases and J by 11 bases, with 21 bases between the two germline ends. Time point specified: sample taken at primary tumor resection. Donation came from some 72 patients with untreated early-stage non-small cell lung cancer.

The rearrangement joins TRBV7-8 to TRBJ1-1; D gene ambiguous. The sequencing used lung tumor tissue, collected at surgery. The sequence derives from a female donor with early-stage non-small cell lung cancer. The CDR3 sequence is CASSPYLGRTEAFF. Written as DNA, the CDR3 is TGTGCCAGCAGCCCCTACTTGGGCAGGACGGAGGCTTTCTTT.